The 17 T cell receptor beta chains reported below all come from one sample, sequenced in a study of shared clonotypes between healthy human individuals. Positively selected for CCR7, the CD45RO-negative cells used as naive CD8 cells excluded terminally differentiated effector memory CD45RA+ cells. Assay used: immunoSEQ multiplex PCR; TCRdb lists only in-frame clones, some missing. This table holds roughly 2.1 million clones, approximately 94% found once. Sequenced input: naive CD8+ T cells from PBMCs. These receptors were obtained from a man younger than 35 in good health. Some clones in this sample may be carry-over from other donors' samples.

This chain links TRBV5-1 with TRBJ2-1; D is unclear. The V gene's germline CDR1 is SGHRS and CDR2 YFSETQ. V lost 0 bases, J lost 4 bases, and 11 bases lay in between. The CDR3 runs 15 residues. CDR3 region: CASSLGSGFYNEQFF. The CDR3 bases are TGCGCCAGCAGCTTGGGGTCCGGGTTTTACAATGAGCAGTTCTTC.

The gene calls are TRBV6-5 and TRBJ1-1, with D uncertain. V shed 2 bases and J shed 4 bases, with 14 bases lying between them. The CDR3 is made up of 15 amino acids. Germline V gives CDR1 MNHEY, CDR2 SVGAGI. Written as DNA, the CDR3 is TGTGCCAGCAGTTACGGGAACTACCGCCCCACTGAAGCTTTCTTT. Its protein product is CASSYGNYRPTEAFF.

The chain uses TRBV7-9 and TRBJ2-7, with 9 bases matching TRBD1. Germline CDR1 is SEHNR and CDR2 is FQNEAQ (reference sequence). The J segment lost 5 bases and the V segment lost 6 bases, leaving 5 bases of the junction unmatched. The CDR3 is 13 amino acids. This chain's CDR3 is CASRKGDRDEQYF. The CDR3 DNA reads TGTGCCAGCAGAAAAGGGGACAGGGACGAGCAGTACTTC.

The chain carries TRBV27 and TRBJ2-2; D remains unclear. CDR1 and CDR2 from the germline V gene are MNHEY and SMNVEV (reference sequence). The CDR3 is 18 amino acids. Trimming took 0 bases from V and 5 from J, leaving 19 bases between them. The CDR3 spells CASSLSRRVSLTTGELFF. The DNA of the CDR3 is TGTGCCAGCAGTTTATCGCGAAGGGTCTCACTGACAACCGGGGAGCTGTTTTTT.

This sequence joins TRBV6-5 and TRBJ1-5; TRBD1 might be the D (6 bases). Trimming removed 3 bases from V and 5 bases from J, with 11 bases in between. The CDR3 spans 14 residues. Germline CDR1 reads MNHEY; CDR2 reads SVGAGI. The CDR3 DNA reads TGTGCCAGCAGTTATATAGGGGGGCATCAGCCCCAGCATTTT. It is translated as CASSYIGGHQPQHF.

This clone was found once. The V and J genes are TRBV9 and TRBJ2-3; 13 nucleotides line up with TRBD2. V lost 4 bases, J lost 6 bases, and 8 bases stayed unmatched. The CDR3 sequence is 16 residues long. Germline V CDR1 and CDR2: SGDLS, YYNGEE. CDR3 in DNA: TGTGCCAGCAGCCCGGGGACTAGCGGGATAATGGATACGCAGTATTTT. Protein: CASSPGTSGIMDTQYF.

This sequence joins TRBV11-2 and TRBJ2-3, with D hard to call. The CDR3 spans 11 residues. V lost 10 bases and J lost 5, with 10 bases in between. CDR1 SGHAT and CDR2 FQNNGV come from the germline V gene. CDR3 bases: TGTGCCATCCGCGCAGAAGATACGCAGTATTTT. Translation gives CAIRAEDTQYF.

The rearrangement joins TRBV7-9 to TRBJ1-3, with D uncertain. CDR3 length: 16 amino acids. V was trimmed by 5 bases and J by 0 bases, leaving 14 bases between them. Germline lookup yields CDR1 SEHNR and CDR2 FQNEAQ (reference sequence). In nucleotides, the CDR3 is TGTGCCAGCAGCCGCACCGGACCGAACTCTGGAAACACCATATATTTT. This translates into CASSRTGPNSGNTIYF.

The chain has TRBV28 and TRBJ1-1, with 10 bases lining up with TRBD1. The V gene's germline CDR1 is MDHEN and CDR2 SYDVKM. With V trimmed by 5 bases and J by 6 bases, 6 bases remained unmatched. This CDR3 comprises 14 residues. CDR3 DNA: TGTGCCAGCAGTCCCCGGACAGGGGGGGCTGAAGCTTTCTTT. Translated, it gives CASSPRTGGAEAFF.

V and J are TRBV5-4 and TRBJ1-1; D is possibly TRBD1 (6 bases). Germline V gene lookup returns CDR1 SGHNT and CDR2 YYREEE (reference sequence). Trimming took 0 bases from V and 4 from J, leaving 10 bases between them. The CDR3 is 14 residues long. The CDR3 is CASSLGTEGTEAFF. For the CDR3, the DNA is TGTGCCAGCAGCTTGGGGACAGAGGGCACTGAAGCTTTCTTT.

This chain links TRBV7-3 with TRBJ2-7, with D possibly TRBD2 on 6 matching bases. This CDR3 comprises 15 residues. V was pared by 1 base and J by 4 bases, with 14 bases between. Germline assignment: CDR1 SGHTA and CDR2 FQGTGA. The chain's CDR3 is CASSLSGGSEYEQYF. The CDR3 DNA reads TGTGCCAGCAGCTTAAGTGGAGGGAGTGAATACGAGCAGTACTTC.

This chain connects TRBV11-2 to TRBJ2-7, with D maybe TRBD2 (6 bases). The CDR3 is made up of 14 amino acids. Per the germline V gene, CDR1 is SGHAT and CDR2 is FQNNGV. V was shortened by 4 bases and J by 4 bases, with 14 bases between the two germline ends. The CDR3 reads CASSSRLDPYEQYF. Here the CDR3 DNA reads TGTGCCAGCAGCTCACGACTAGACCCTTACGAGCAGTACTTC. Based on the CDR3 plus reference TRBV11-2 and TRBJ2-7, the full variable domain is EAGVAQSPRYKIIEKRQSVAFWCNPISGHATLYWYQQILGQGPKLLIQFQNNGVVDDSQLPKDRFSAERLKGVDSTLKIQPAKLEDSAVYLCASSSRLDPYEQYFGPGTRLTVT.

This clone showed up just a few times. The chain joins TRBV29-1 to TRBJ1-1; D gene uncertain. Trimming removed 7 bases at V and 1 base at J, with 13 bases between. This CDR3 contains 13 residues. Germline loops: CDR1 SQVTM, CDR2 ANQGSEA. CDR3 residues: CSAESKPNTEAFF. The CDR3 DNA sequence: TGCAGCGCCGAGTCAAAACCGAACACTGAAGCTTTCTTT.

On this clone itself: Other DNA sequences in the same sample also yield this CDR3. In nucleotides, the CDR3 is TGTGCCAGCAGCGTAGGGGGCAGAAGCACAGATACGCAGTATTTT. Translation gives CASSVGGRSTDTQYF. V gene TRBV9 combines with J gene TRBJ2-3, with D perhaps TRBD1 (5 bases). This CDR3 is built from 15 residues. V was clipped by 0 bases and J by 0 bases, with 8 bases between them. Germline V CDR1 and CDR2: SGDLS, YYNGEE.

J is TRBJ1-2 and V is TRBV2, with D possibly being TRBD1 (5 bases). The germline V and J ends were trimmed by 9 bases and 2 bases, with 16 bases remaining between them. Germline CDR1 SNHLY, CDR2 FYNNEI. This CDR3 region has 14 residues. The CDR3 here is CARQSRQLNYGYTF. The CDR3 DNA sequence: TGTGCCAGGCAATCAAGACAGCTAAACTATGGCTACACCTTC.

The CDR3: CASTNAGEETQYF. Here the CDR3 DNA reads TGTGCCAGCACCAACGCGGGAGAAGAGACCCAGTACTTC. This sequence joins TRBV6-5 and TRBJ2-5, with TRBD2 matching 7 bases. Germline CDR1 and CDR2: MNHEY and SVGAGI. This CDR3 is 13 amino acids long. The junction had 5 bases not matched to a gene; V was cut back by 7 bases and J by 3 bases.

The chain combines TRBV11-2 with TRBJ2-7, with a possible D match to TRBD2 (5 bases). Germline-derived CDR1 and CDR2 are SGHAT and FQNNGV. This CDR3 comprises 13 residues. V was shortened by 5 bases and J by 6 bases, with 14 bases between the two germline ends. The DNA of the CDR3 is TGTGCCAGCAGCGTTCCCGGGATTCTCGAGCAGTACTTC. This gives the protein CASSVPGILEQYF. Based on the CDR3 plus reference TRBV11-2 and TRBJ2-7, the full variable domain is EAGVAQSPRYKIIEKRQSVAFWCNPISGHATLYWYQQILGQGPKLLIQFQNNGVVDDSQLPKDRFSAERLKGVDSTLKIQPAKLEDSAVYLCASSVPGILEQYFGPGTRLTVT.